The 29 T cell receptor beta chains below come from one sample, sequenced in a study of cytomegalovirus exposure and HLA in healthy donors. The PCR employed 60 Vbeta primers together with 13 Jbeta primers. Produced via immunoSEQ multiplex PCR; TCRdb's table is partial and in-frame only. The sample consists of approximately 120,000 clones, approximately 76% of them appearing once. The sequencing input was PBMCs. These receptor sequences come from a woman aged 45-59 years in good health and CMV-seropositive.

By sample fraction, this clone is medium-sized. The chain couples TRBV5-1 to TRBJ2-7, with 12 bases lining up with TRBD2. The CDR3 extends over 15 amino acids. The germline V gene encodes CDR1 SGHRS and CDR2 YFSETQ. The J segment lost 4 bases and the V segment lost 7 bases, leaving 9 bases of the junction unmatched. CDR3 sequence (DNA): TGCGCCAGCCACCTAGCGGGAGGGACTTTTTACGAGCAGTACTTC. Protein product: CASHLAGGTFYEQYF.

About this clone: The same CDR3 can be traced to other DNA sequences in this sample. The V and J genes are TRBV5-1 and TRBJ2-7, with no clear D. Germline values: CDR1 SGHRS, CDR2 YFSETQ. Trimming left V 0 bases short and J 1 base short, with 8 bases between. This CDR3 is 14 amino acids long. The CDR3 DNA follows: TGCGCCAGCAGCTTGGTGGCAGGTTCCTACGAGCAGTACTTC. Translation: CASSLVAGSYEQYF.

This clone was counted between two and nine times. This chain uses TRBV9 with TRBJ2-2, with no clear D. The CDR3 has 13 residues. The germline CDR1 and CDR2 sequences are SGDLS and YYNGEE. Deletions cut 0 bases from V and 7 bases from J, with 7 bases between. The CDR3 here is CASSVDPFGELFF. CDR3 DNA: TGTGCCAGCAGCGTAGATCCGTTCGGGGAGCTGTTTTTT.

The chain combines TRBV7-9 with TRBJ2-1; D is perhaps TRBD1 (5 bases). In germline, CDR1 is SEHNR, CDR2 FQNEAQ (reference sequence). The CDR3 consists of 14 residues. Trimming removed 0 bases at V and 6 bases at J, with 9 bases between. The CDR3 sequence is CASSLAQTANEQFF. CDR3 in DNA: TGTGCCAGCAGCTTAGCGCAGACAGCCAATGAGCAGTTCTTC.

This clone has just a few counts. The chain uses TRBV13 and TRBJ2-3, with D tentatively TRBD2 (6 bases). The germline V gene encodes CDR1 PRHDT and CDR2 FYEKMQ (reference sequence). V dropped 4 bases and J dropped 0 bases, with 20 bases sitting between them. This CDR3 has 18 amino acids. CDR3 DNA sequence: TGTGCCAGCAGCTCCCGCAGCGGGTTATTCACTAGCACAGATACGCAGTATTTT. It yields the protein CASSSRSGLFTSTDTQYF.

The gene calls are TRBV9 and TRBJ2-7; 10 positions match TRBD2. The CDR3 has 16 residues. Trimming took 0 bases from V and 3 from J; bases not matched to a gene: 6. Looked up from germline, CDR1 is SGDLS and CDR2 is YYNGEE. CDR3 DNA sequence: TGTGCCAGCAGCGTAGGGGAAGCGGGAGGGGTCTACGAGCAGTACTTC. Translating gives CASSVGEAGGVYEQYF.

The chain recombines TRBV7-2 with TRBJ2-3, with TRBD2 matching over 7 bases. Germline loops: CDR1 SGHTA, CDR2 FQGNSA. V was pared by 1 base and J by 9 bases, with 10 bases of the junction left unmatched. The CDR3 extends over 15 amino acids. The CDR3, as DNA: TGTGCCAGCAGCTTAGGGGCGGGGGACCGGGGGACGCAGTATTTT. This encodes CASSLGAGDRGTQYF.

The chain is built from TRBV7-8 and TRBJ2-5; 9 nucleotides agree with TRBD1. Per germline, CDR1 SGHVS and CDR2 FQNEAQ. The CDR3 is 15 amino acids. The ends lost 0 bases at V and 7 bases at J; junction bases unmatched: 6. The CDR3 reads CASSLAGTGRGTQYF. CDR3 sequence (DNA): TGTGCCAGCAGCTTAGCGGGGACAGGGAGGGGGACCCAGTACTTC.

The rearrangement links TRBV4-1 to TRBJ1-6; TRBD1 agrees at 9 bases. Germline CDR1 MGHRA, CDR2 YSYEKL. The CDR3 consists of 19 residues. V shed 4 bases and J 6 bases; nucleotides not matched to a gene: 16. CDR3 coding DNA: TGCGCCAGCAGCCTCCTACTGCTGGGACAGGGTCGAGGTAATTCACCCCTCCACTTT. It specifies CASSLLLLGQGRGNSPLHF.

The J gene is TRBJ2-3, the V gene TRBV13, with 10 bases that match TRBD2. This CDR3 has 16 amino acids. The trim removed 5 bases at V and 6 bases at J, leaving 11 bases unmatched. CDR1 and CDR2 from the germline V gene are PRHDT and FYEKMQ (reference sequence). In DNA, the CDR3 is TGTGCCAGCAGCGCCTACCTAGCGGGAGCGGGGGATACGCAGTATTTT. Amino acids: CASSAYLAGAGDTQYF. The full variable domain, its missing parts supplied by reference TRBV13 and TRBJ2-3, is AAGVIQSPRHLIKEKRETATLKCYPIPRHDTVYWYQQGPGQDPQFLISFYEKMQSDKGSIPDRFSAQQFSDYHSELNMSSLELGDSALYFCASSAYLAGAGDTQYFGPGTRLTVL.

V gene TRBV6-5 combines with J gene TRBJ1-2; 7 nucleotides match TRBD1. J gave up 5 bases and V 0 bases, and 3 bases lay outside the gene matches. The V gene's germline CDR1 is MNHEY and CDR2 SVGAGI. The CDR3 has 14 amino acids. The CDR3 DNA follows: TGTGCCAGCAGTTACTCAGGGACAGAGTATGGCTACACCTTC. It specifies CASSYSGTEYGYTF.

The chain joins TRBV6-1 to TRBJ2-5; 10 nucleotides align to TRBD1. With the DNA end fitting TRBJ2-7 better, the J assignment may be wrong. This CDR3 has 15 residues. CDR1 is MNHNS and CDR2 is SASEGT in the germline V gene. CDR3 sequence: CASSGRDRGSYEQYF. The CDR3 DNA reads TGTGCCAGCAGTGGCCGGGACAGGGGTAGCTACGAGCAGTACTTC.

The chain's CDR3 is CASSDPLTYSNSPLHF. Written as DNA, the CDR3 is TGTGCCAGCAGTGACCCTCTTACTTATTCGAATTCACCCCTCCACTTT. The V call is TRBV6-4, the J call TRBJ1-6; D remains unclear. The V and J ends lost 2 bases and 7 bases respectively, with 15 bases between them. In germline, CDR1 is MRHNA, CDR2 SNTAGT. CDR3 size: 16 residues.

The CDR3 region is CASSSNQEDTQYF. CDR3 nucleotide sequence: TGTGCCAGCAGCTCAAATCAGGAAGATACGCAGTATTTT. This chain uses TRBV7-3 with TRBJ2-3; D is unresolved. Looked up from germline, CDR1 is SGHTA and CDR2 is FQGTGA. Between the trimmed V and J ends, which lost 4 bases and 5 bases, there was a span of 10 bases. The CDR3 has 13 residues.

This clone appeared a few times. The chain is built from TRBV6-5 and TRBJ1-4; no clear D gene. V was pared by 8 bases and J by 5 bases, with 15 bases between. Germline lookup yields CDR1 MNHEY and CDR2 SVGAGI. The CDR3 sequence is 14 residues long. The CDR3 loop is CASRIGGRNEKLFF. CDR3 coding DNA: TGTGCCAGCCGGATTGGAGGGCGAAATGAAAAACTGTTTTTT.

This clone was seen only a few times. CDR3 region: CASSQDRQGEYGYTF. The CDR3 DNA reads as TGTGCCAGCAGCCAAGACAGACAGGGTGAATATGGCTACACCTTC. This sequence joins TRBV4-2 and TRBJ1-2; 7 bases are a match to TRBD1. Germline values: CDR1 LGHNA, CDR2 YNFKEQ. The CDR3 has 15 amino acids. V lost 0 bases, J lost 5 bases, and 6 bases stayed unmatched.

The chain is built from TRBV18 and TRBJ2-1; 12 nucleotides line up with TRBD2. The J segment lost 6 bases and the V segment lost 3 bases, leaving 3 bases of the junction unmatched. This CDR3 is 15 amino acids long. Looked up from germline, CDR1 is KGHSH and CDR2 is LQKENI. The CDR3 protein is CASSPTSGSSNEQFF. The CDR3 bases are TGTGCCAGCTCACCGACTAGCGGGAGCAGCAATGAGCAGTTCTTC.

This chain connects TRBV19 to TRBJ2-7; TRBD2 aligns across 13 bases. CDR3 size: 15 residues. From germline, CDR1 is LNHDA and CDR2 SQIVND (reference sequence). J was trimmed by 7 bases and V by 3 bases; bases with no gene match: 6. The CDR3 coding sequence is TGTGCCAGTAGTATGGGACTAGCGGGGACCTGGGAGCAGTACTTC. It yields the protein CASSMGLAGTWEQYF.

V and J are TRBV7-2 and TRBJ2-3; 10 nucleotides agree with TRBD1. J gave up 3 bases and V 5 bases, and 5 bases lay outside the gene matches. CDR3 size: 15 residues. Germline V gene lookup returns CDR1 SGHTA and CDR2 FQGNSA. DNA of the CDR3: TGTGCCAGCAGCGGACAGGGGGTTAAGACAGATACGCAGTATTTT. It encodes CASSGQGVKTDTQYF.

The chain recombines TRBV6-1 with TRBJ1-2, with D possibly being TRBD1 (6 bases). Per the germline V gene, CDR1 is MNHNS and CDR2 is SASEGT. The CDR3 runs to 14 residues. The V end lost 6 bases, the J end lost 6 bases, and 17 bases lay between the germline ends. As DNA, the CDR3 is TGTGCCAGCAGGGTAGGCACAGGGAAGGATGGCTACACCTTC. It specifies CASRVGTGKDGYTF.

The CDR3 nucleotides are TGTGCCAGCAGCCCTCCGGGACAGGGGTCGGAAGAGACCCAGTACTTC. Its translation: CASSPPGQGSEETQYF. V usage is TRBV11-2 and J usage is TRBJ2-5; 10 positions match TRBD1. In germline, CDR1 is SGHAT, CDR2 FQNNGV. This CDR3 has 16 residues. V lost 5 bases and J lost 3; bases outside the gene matches: 9.

This chain links TRBV6-5 with TRBJ2-7; D unclear. Germline V lookup: CDR1 MNHEY, CDR2 SVGAGI. The V end was cut by 4 bases, the J end by 7 bases, with 14 bases between. The CDR3 length is 13 residues. The CDR3 protein is CASSSPMTGEQYF. For the CDR3, the DNA is TGTGCCAGCAGTTCCCCAATGACCGGGGAGCAGTACTTC.

The gene calls are TRBV5-1 and TRBJ1-2; unclear D gene. The V gene's germline CDR1 is SGHRS and CDR2 YFSETQ. The CDR3 loop spans 14 amino acids. V dropped 4 bases and J dropped 1 base, with 11 bases sitting between them. As DNA, the CDR3 is TGCGCCAGCAGCCCCGAGGGCCTTAACTATGGCTACACCTTC. It is translated as CASSPEGLNYGYTF.

This chain uses TRBV6-5 with TRBJ1-5, with no clear D. Trimming shortened V by 5 bases and J by 0 bases, and 11 bases separated the two germline ends. The CDR3 is 15 residues long. Germline-derived CDR1 and CDR2 are MNHEY and SVGAGI. CDR3 loop: CASSRGKNSNQPQHF. Written as DNA, the CDR3 is TGTGCCAGCAGTCGAGGGAAAAATAGCAATCAGCCCCAGCATTTT.

The chain carries TRBV9 and TRBJ1-1; the D gene is possibly TRBD1 (5 bases). Per germline, CDR1 SGDLS and CDR2 YYNGEE. CDR3 length: 17 amino acids. V was shortened by 4 bases and J by 8 bases, with 27 bases between the two germline ends. CDR3 region: CASSPGSVGRVGKEAFF. The CDR3 bases are TGTGCCAGCAGCCCCGGCTCCGTAGGCAGGGTTGGCAAAGAAGCTTTCTTT. The full variable domain, rest sourced from reference TRBV9 and TRBJ1-1, is DSGVTQTPKHLITATGQRVTLRCSPRSGDLSVYWYQQSLDQGLQFLIQYYNGEERAKGNILERFSAQQFPDLHSELNLSSLELGDSALYFCASSPGSVGRVGKEAFFGQGTRLTVV.

This clone appeared a single time. This chain uses TRBV19 with TRBJ2-7; 10 positions match TRBD1. The CDR3 totals 15 residues. Looked up from germline, CDR1 is LNHDA and CDR2 is SQIVND (reference sequence). Trimming cost V 4 bases and J 6 bases; bases outside gene matches: 9. The CDR3 region has the DNA TGTGCCAGTAGTACCCGTTCCGGGACAGGGGCCGAGCAGTACTTC. Protein product: CASSTRSGTGAEQYF.

This rearrangement joins TRBV9 to TRBJ2-5; D may be TRBD2 (5 bases). Per the germline V gene, CDR1 is SGDLS and CDR2 is YYNGEE. V dropped 0 bases and J dropped 5 bases, with 11 bases sitting between them. This CDR3 contains 14 residues. The CDR3 reads CASSVASSSETQYF. The CDR3 region has the DNA TGTGCCAGCAGCGTAGCTTCTAGCTCGGAGACCCAGTACTTC.

This clone was recorded only once. The chain recombines TRBV18 with TRBJ1-3, with no clear D. This CDR3 region has 15 residues. The germline CDR1 and CDR2 sequences are KGHSH and LQKENI. V was pared by 3 bases and J by 4 bases, with 13 bases between. Here the CDR3 reads CASSPPLEWGNTIYF. In DNA form, the CDR3 reads TGTGCCAGCTCACCCCCGTTGGAGTGGGGAAACACCATATATTTT.

The genes are TRBV7-2 and TRBJ2-5; 9 bases are shared with TRBD2. The J call may be incorrect, as the DNA end agrees better with TRBJ2-7. The CDR3 covers 14 residues. Germline CDR1 reads SGHTA; CDR2 reads FQGNSA. The CDR3 sequence is CASSLGTSVYEQYF. CDR3 coding DNA: TGTGCCAGCAGCTTAGGGACTAGCGTCTACGAGCAGTACTTC.